The rows below give T cell receptor beta chains drawn from one sample of a study of tumor and adjacent non-tumor tissue in lung cancer. TCRdb re-analysed the multiplex PCR reads in MiXCR, keeping a single row per CDR3 protein. The top ten hold 9.5% to 15% of the sample, which has approximately 130,000 distinct CDR3 sequences, 66% seen once. The sample consisted of lung tumor tissue. These receptor sequences come from a man aged 25-45 years with non-small cell lung cancer. Each CDR3 is given with its conserved first and last residue. Each record gives: J gene, clone size, D gene, V gene, CDR3 DNA, CDR3 protein. D genes are given only for firm matches. Clone size is given for some rows only: seen once, a few or many times, or a class if the clone is expanded.

J: TRBJ1-2; size: -; D: -; V: TRBV5-3; DNA: TGTGCCAGAAGCTACAAGACGGGGCTCCTCTATGGCTACACCTTC; CDR3: CARSYKTGLLYGYTF
J: TRBJ1-1; size: many; D: -; V: TRBV5-6; DNA: TGTGCCAGCGGACCGGGAAACACTGAAGCTTTCTTT; CDR3: CASGPGNTEAFF
J: TRBJ2-4; size: -; D: TRBD2; V: TRBV7-2; DNA: TGTGCCAGCAGCAAAAAGAGTGGGACTAGCGGGGGGGCAAACATTCAGTACTTC; CDR3: CASSKKSGTSGGANIQYF
J: TRBJ1-1; size: few; D: -; V: TRBV30; DNA: TGTGCCTGGACCCCCGGGGCGAGCACTGAAGCTTTCTTT; CDR3: CAWTPGASTEAFF
J: TRBJ2-3; size: few; D: TRBD1; V: TRBV5-6; DNA: TGTGCCAGCAGCTTGGCAGGGGGTACAGATACGCAGTATTTT; CDR3: CASSLAGGTDTQYF
J: TRBJ2-5; size: -; D: -; V: TRBV10-3; DNA: TGCACCATCAGTGGTCTTAGGGGGGCCGGCCAAGAGACCCAGTACTTC; CDR3: CTISGLRGAGQETQYF
J: TRBJ2-7; size: -; D: -; V: TRBV6-2/TRBV6-3; DNA: TGTACCAGTAAACCTATGCATGGGGGCCACGAGCAGTACTTC; CDR3: CTSKPMHGGHEQYF
J: TRBJ1-6; size: many; D: TRBD1; V: TRBV20-1; DNA: TGCAGTGCTACTGTGGCAGGGGGCCGTTCACCCCTCCACTTT; CDR3: CSATVAGGRSPLHF
J: TRBJ1-6; size: once; D: -; V: TRBV5-6; DNA: TGTGCCAGCAGCTTGCGAGGTAGTAATTCACCCCTCCACTTT; CDR3: CASSLRGSNSPLHF
J: TRBJ2-7; size: -; D: TRBD2; V: TRBV5-4; DNA: TGTGCCAGCAGCCATCGACTAGCGTGGGGGTACAAGCAGTACTTC; CDR3: CASSHRLAWGYKQYF
J: TRBJ1-1; size: -; D: TRBD1; V: TRBV4-2; DNA: TGTGCCAGCAGCCTCCGACAGGGGAAGACTGAGGCTTTCTTT; CDR3: CASSLRQGKTEAFF